This TCR beta chain comes out of a study of blood T cells in healthy people across ages. Points from the study as a whole: Estimated diversity, derived from one million T cells, was regarded as an underestimate.

This clonotype has a handful of counts. No antigen is known for it. A second about 7 to 12 cycle PCR used barcoded and J-beta primers. TCRdb reanalysed the 5' RACE reads using MiXCR and keeps one entry per CDR3 protein. The profile shows around 1.7 million distinct CDR3 sequences, over 25% of them singletons. V was shortened by 5 bases and J by 1 base, with 15 bases between the two germline ends. The CDR3 extends over 16 amino acids. Germline CDR1 reads SGHTA; CDR2 reads FQGNSA. The V and J genes are TRBV7-2 and TRBJ1-3; D perhaps matches TRBD1 (6 bases). The specimen sequenced was blood. The clonotype originates from a woman younger than 45 in good health. The CDR3, as DNA: TGTGCCAGCAGCCCGGGACATACCGAGTCTGGAAACACCATATATTTT. Protein sequence: CASSPGHTESGNTIYF.